The 18 T cell receptor beta chains listed next were all sequenced from one sample in a study of cytomegalovirus exposure and HLA in healthy donors. In the PCR, 60 Vbeta and 13 Jbeta primers were used. Using immunoSEQ multiplex PCR, the repertoire was profiled, and TCRdb retains in-frame clones only, with some absent. Across around 100,000 clones, the top ten clones capture around 6.5% of the sample. Specimen: PBMCs. The receptors shown here come from a man aged 35-49 years in good health and CMV-seropositive.

V usage is TRBV5-1 and J usage is TRBJ2-1; TRBD2 aligns across 7 bases. Germline CDR1 SGHRS, CDR2 YFSETQ. J gave up 5 bases and V 7 bases, and 9 bases lay outside the gene matches. The CDR3 covers 14 residues. CDR3 sequence reads: CASSAGANDNEQFF. DNA of the CDR3: TGCGCCAGCTCGGCGGGAGCGAACGACAATGAGCAGTTCTTC.

The chain links TRBV29-1 to TRBJ2-3, with D possibly matching TRBD2 (7 bases). CDR1 and CDR2 (germline): SQVTM, ANQGSEA. V shed 6 bases and J shed 1 base, with 20 bases lying between them. The CDR3 consists of 16 residues. The CDR3 spells CSVVGAGVGGTDTQYF. The DNA of the CDR3 is TGCAGCGTGGTGGGGGCGGGAGTAGGGGGCACAGATACGCAGTATTTT.

The chain joins TRBV7-8 to TRBJ2-3; possibly TRBD2 for D (5 bases). The V end was cut by 1 base, the J end by 6 bases, with 8 bases between. CDR1 SGHVS and CDR2 FQNEAQ come from the germline V gene. The CDR3 loop spans 13 amino acids. CDR3 region: CASSLVSGDTQYF. Written as DNA, the CDR3 is TGTGCCAGCAGCTTAGTATCGGGGGATACGCAGTATTTT.

This chain joins TRBV2 and TRBJ1-5; 9 nucleotides agree with TRBD1. CDR3 length: 18 amino acids. V shed 4 bases, J shed 1 base, and the junction held 11 bases outside the gene matches. Germline-derived CDR1 and CDR2 are SNHLY and FYNNEI. The CDR3 loop is CASSADRGSGWSNQPQHF. The CDR3, as DNA: TGTGCCAGCAGTGCGGACAGGGGCTCCGGGTGGAGCAATCAGCCCCAGCATTTT.

The genes are TRBV27 and TRBJ2-3, with 7 bases identical to TRBD2. V gave up 4 bases and J gave up 3 bases; unmatched junction bases: 13. The CDR3 length is 17 residues. Germline values: CDR1 MNHEY, CDR2 SMNVEV (reference sequence). The CDR3 region is CASSSRSGGWETDTQYF. The CDR3 region has the DNA TGTGCCAGCAGTTCCAGGTCGGGGGGTTGGGAGACAGATACGCAGTATTTT.

The chain joins TRBV27 to TRBJ2-7, with 7 positions matching TRBD2. This CDR3 spans 15 amino acids. In germline, CDR1 is MNHEY, CDR2 SMNVEV (reference sequence). V dropped 8 bases and J dropped 3; count of bases not matched to a gene: 13. CDR3: CASAEVGGSVYEQYF. The CDR3 bases are TGTGCCAGCGCCGAAGTTGGCGGGAGTGTCTACGAGCAGTACTTC.

The rearrangement uses TRBV10-2 and TRBJ2-1, with 12 nucleotides matching TRBD2. CDR3 length equals 17 residues. Germline loops: CDR1 WSHSY, CDR2 SAAADI. Trimming cost V 6 bases and J 4 bases; bases outside gene matches: 10. Here the CDR3 reads CASRPGLAGFGYNEQFF. In DNA, the CDR3 is TGCGCCAGCAGACCGGGACTAGCGGGTTTTGGGTACAATGAGCAGTTCTTC.

The genes are TRBV2 and TRBJ2-1, with TRBD2 as a possible D gene (5 bases). The CDR3 extends over 16 amino acids. Trimming removed 6 bases at V and 8 bases at J, with 23 bases between. CDR1 and CDR2 from the germline V gene are SNHLY and FYNNEI. This chain's CDR3 is CASRERGMTPPDEQFF. CDR3 nucleotides: TGTGCCAGCAGAGAGAGAGGGATGACCCCCCCAGATGAGCAGTTCTTC.

This chain links TRBV6-6 with TRBJ1-2; TRBD1 is a possible D gene (5 bases). Germline V CDR1 and CDR2: MNHNY, SVGAGI (reference sequence). Trimming took off 2 bases at V and 7 bases at J, with 14 bases between the two ends. There are 14 residues in the CDR3. The DNA for the CDR3 is TGTGCCAGCAGTTACATATCCCAGGGTAGTGGCTACACCTTC. Translated, it gives CASSYISQGSGYTF.

The chain links TRBV5-1 to TRBJ2-5, with 8 nucleotides matching TRBD2. V lost 0 bases and J lost 2; bases outside the gene matches: 12. The CDR3 is made up of 18 amino acids. Germline V CDR1 and CDR2: SGHRS, YFSETQ. The CDR3 coding sequence is TGCGCCAGCAGCTTGGGACCGCGGGGTAGCGGGAAACAAGAGACCCAGTACTTC. Protein sequence: CASSLGPRGSGKQETQYF.

The chain couples TRBV19 to TRBJ1-5; tentatively, D is TRBD1 (5 bases). CDR3 length: 15 residues. Germline CDR1 and CDR2: LNHDA and SQIVND (reference sequence). Trimming cost V 5 bases and J 5 bases, with 16 bases left between them. CDR3 residues: CASSAPGGIYQPQHF. DNA for the CDR3: TGTGCCAGTAGTGCCCCGGGGGGAATCTATCAGCCCCAGCATTTT.

The chain recombines TRBV5-8 with TRBJ1-1, with TRBD1 identical over 7 bases. This CDR3 is 14 amino acids long. The ends lost 0 bases at V and 5 bases at J; junction bases unmatched: 4. Germline lookup yields CDR1 SGHTS and CDR2 YDEGEE. Here the CDR3 DNA reads TGTGCCAGCAGCTTGGCACAGGGGATTACTGAAGCTTTCTTT. Its translation is CASSLAQGITEAFF.

This rearrangement joins TRBV25-1 to TRBJ2-3; D is possibly TRBD1 (6 bases). V lost 1 base to trimming and J lost 8 bases, with 16 bases between them. The CDR3 loop spans 15 amino acids. Looked up from germline, CDR1 is MGHDK and CDR2 is SYGVNS. CDR3 coding DNA: TGTGCCAGCAGTGAATCGGACACAGGGATTGGTACGCAGTATTTT. Translating gives CASSESDTGIGTQYF.

The chain combines TRBV5-4 with TRBJ1-1; TRBD1 agrees at 7 bases. The germline V gene has CDR1 SGHNT and CDR2 YYREEE (reference sequence). After removal of 7 bases from V and 2 bases from J, the junction contained 8 bases not matched to a gene. The CDR3 runs 14 residues. CDR3 coding DNA: TGTGCCAGCCTGAGGGACAGCCAAAACACTGAAGCTTTCTTT. As protein: CASLRDSQNTEAFF. Full variable domain (outside the CDR3, taken from reference TRBV5-4 and TRBJ1-1): ETGVTQSPTHLIKTRGQQVTLRCSSQSGHNTVSWYQQALGQGPQFIFQYYREEENGRGNFPPRFSGLQFPNYSSELNVNALELDDSALYLCASLRDSQNTEAFFGQGTRLTVV.

J is TRBJ1-5 and V is TRBV5-1, with a tentative D call TRBD1 (5 bases). The CDR3 is 14 amino acids. V dropped 4 bases and J dropped 5 bases, with 13 bases sitting between them. CDR1 and CDR2 (germline): SGHRS, YFSETQ. CDR3 sequence reads: CASSPGGADQPQHF. The DNA for the CDR3 is TGCGCCAGCAGCCCTGGAGGGGCGGATCAGCCCCAGCATTTT.

The genes are TRBV2 and TRBJ2-1; 13 nucleotides match TRBD2. This CDR3 has 17 residues. Germline values: CDR1 SNHLY, CDR2 FYNNEI. Trimming at V came to 6 bases and at J to 9 bases, leaving 14 bases not matched to a gene. CDR3 sequence: CASRGRLAGGGQGEQFF. CDR3 bases: TGTGCCAGCAGGGGACGACTAGCGGGAGGAGGCCAGGGTGAGCAGTTCTTC.

The rearrangement joins TRBV9 to TRBJ1-2, with D perhaps TRBD1 (6 bases). CDR1 and CDR2 (germline): SGDLS, YYNGEE. CDR3 length equals 14 residues. V was clipped by 0 bases and J by 9 bases, with 15 bases between them. The CDR3 coding sequence is TGTGCCAGCAGCGTAGACAGGGCCTCGAGAAGCTACACCTTC. Translation gives CASSVDRASRSYTF.

V and J are TRBV13 and TRBJ1-2; 8 bases agree with TRBD1. The CDR3 has 14 amino acids. Germline CDR1 and CDR2: PRHDT and FYEKMQ (reference sequence). The trim removed 1 base at V and 6 bases at J, leaving 4 bases unmatched. The CDR3, as DNA: TGTGCCAGCAGCTTAGAGGACAGGGTGGATGGCTACACCTTC. It codes for CASSLEDRVDGYTF.